Listed below are T cell receptor beta chains from one sample, sequenced in a study of molecular identifiers for immune sequencing clone quantification. TCRdb reprocessed the PCR reads via MiXCR and lists one record per CDR3 protein. The sample records more than 250,000 distinct CDR3 sequences, about 20% being singletons. The sequenced material came from naive CD8+ T cells from blood, with Jurkat cell RNA spiked in. Receptor source: a human donor in good health. Some libraries in this study had Jurkat cell RNA spiked in. Each CDR3 is given with its conserved first and last residue. A D gene is named only where the DNA matches it firmly. For some rows the clone size is stated as once, few or many, or as a class when expanded; others skip it.

>TRBJ2-3|.|TRBV18|.
TGTGCCAGCTCACCACGGGACACCCGCACAGATACGCAGTATTTT
CASSPRDTRTDTQYF
>TRBJ1-5|many|TRBV7-2|.
TGTGCCAGCAGCCCCCGCGAGGGGTCCCGCATCTGCAATCAGCCCCAGCATTTT
CASSPREGSRICNQPQHF
>TRBJ2-5|many|TRBV7-7|TRBD2
TGTGCTAGCAGCCCCCGGGGGGGTGAGACCCAGTACTTC
CASSPRGGETQYF
>TRBJ2-7|many|TRBV7-2|TRBD1
TGTGCCAGCAGCTTAGAATCGGGACAGGGTTCCTACGAGCAGTACTTC
CASSLESGQGSYEQYF
>TRBJ2-7|.|TRBV7-6|TRBD2
TGTGCCAGCAGCTTAGAGGTTAGCGGGAGTAAGTACGAGCAGTACTTC
CASSLEVSGSKYEQYF
>TRBJ2-7|.|TRBV19|.
TGTGCCAGTAGTATCTTCCTAGGGTCCTACGAGCAGTACTTC
CASSIFLGSYEQYF
>TRBJ2-5|many|TRBV12-3/TRBV12-4|.
TGTGCCAGCAGTTTGGGCAGGGTCCAAGAGACCCAGTACTTC
CASSLGRVQETQYF
>TRBJ2-1|many|TRBV24-1|TRBD2
TGTGCCACCAGTGACTTGGGACTAGAAGACAATGAGCAGTTCTTC
CATSDLGLEDNEQFF
>TRBJ2-7|many|TRBV20-1|.
TGCAGTGCTAGAGGGCTCCGACTAGGGTACGAGCAGTACTTC
CSARGLRLGYEQYF
>TRBJ2-5|.|TRBV25-1|.
TGTGCTAGCAGTCCAGATGCAGAGACCCAGTACTTC
CASSPDAETQYF
>TRBJ1-1|.|TRBV4-3|.
TGCGCCAGCAGGGGGGAGCAGGGAGCCTACACTGAAGCTTTCTTT
CASRGEQGAYTEAFF
>TRBJ2-2|.|TRBV6-1|TRBD2
TGTGCCAGCAGTGAATGGCTAGCGGGAGGGAGTGTTGCCGGGGAGCTGTTTTTT
CASSEWLAGGSVAGELFF
>TRBJ2-4|many|TRBV24-1|.
TGTGCCACCAGTGATTCGGACGTAAAAAACATTCAGTACTTC
CATSDSDVKNIQYF